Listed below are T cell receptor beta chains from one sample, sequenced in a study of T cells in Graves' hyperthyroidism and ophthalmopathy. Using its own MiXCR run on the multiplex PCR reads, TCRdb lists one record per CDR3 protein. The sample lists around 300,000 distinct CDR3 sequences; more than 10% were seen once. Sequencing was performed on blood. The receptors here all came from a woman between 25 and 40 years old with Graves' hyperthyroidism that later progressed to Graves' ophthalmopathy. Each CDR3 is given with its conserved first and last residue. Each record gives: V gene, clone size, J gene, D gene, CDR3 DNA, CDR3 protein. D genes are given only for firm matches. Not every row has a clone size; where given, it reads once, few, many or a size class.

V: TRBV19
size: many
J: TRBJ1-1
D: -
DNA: TGTGCCAGTAGTATAGATCTCGTTGAAGCTTTCTTT
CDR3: CASSIDLVEAFF

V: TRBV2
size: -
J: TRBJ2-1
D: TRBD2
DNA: TGTGCCAGCAGTGGAGCAGGACTAGCGGGAGAGAATGAGCAGTTCTTC
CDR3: CASSGAGLAGENEQFF

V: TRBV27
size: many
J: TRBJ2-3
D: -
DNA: TGTGCCAGCAGTTGGAGGGCCGCGCAGGATACGCAGTATTTT
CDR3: CASSWRAAQDTQYF

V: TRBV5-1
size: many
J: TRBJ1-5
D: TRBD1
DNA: TGCGCCAGCATGCTCGGGGGACAGGGGCCATCACGCCGAAATCAGCCCCAGCATTTT
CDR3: CASMLGGQGPSRRNQPQHF

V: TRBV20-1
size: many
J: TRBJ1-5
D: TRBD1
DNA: TGCAGTGCTACCGACAGGGGCGGCAATCAGCCCCAGCATTTT
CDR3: CSATDRGGNQPQHF

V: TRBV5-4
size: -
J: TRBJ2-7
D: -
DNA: TGTGCCAGCAGATTGGCCGGGACGCCCACCTACGAGCAGTACTTC
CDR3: CASRLAGTPTYEQYF

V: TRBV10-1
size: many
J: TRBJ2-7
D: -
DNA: TGCGCCAGCAGTCGGGACGGAGCAAATTCCCACGAGCAGTACTTC
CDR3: CASSRDGANSHEQYF

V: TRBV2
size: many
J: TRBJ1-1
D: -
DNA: TGTGCCAGCAACAGGGTAGGCACTGAAGCTTTCTTT
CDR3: CASNRVGTEAFF

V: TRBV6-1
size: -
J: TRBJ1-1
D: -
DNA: TGTGCCAGCAGAACACGGGGCTTGACTGAAGCTTTCTTT
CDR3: CASRTRGLTEAFF

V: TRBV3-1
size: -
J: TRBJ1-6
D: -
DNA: TGTGCCAGCAGCCAAGGGGAAGGGAATTCACCCCTCCACTTT
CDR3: CASSQGEGNSPLHF

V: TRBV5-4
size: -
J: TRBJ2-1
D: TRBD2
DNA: TGTGCCAGCAGCTACCTAATAGCGGGGTACAATGAGCAGTTCTTC
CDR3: CASSYLIAGYNEQFF

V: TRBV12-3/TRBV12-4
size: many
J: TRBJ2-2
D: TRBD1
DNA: TGTGCCAGCAGTCCTGGGACAGCCGCATTCGAAACCGGGGAGCTGTTTTTT
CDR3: CASSPGTAAFETGELFF

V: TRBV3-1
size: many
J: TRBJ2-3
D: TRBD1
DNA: TGTGCCAGCAGCCTGGGACAGGGCACAGATACGCAGTATTTT
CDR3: CASSLGQGTDTQYF